This TCR beta chain was identified during a study of beta chain features in type 1 diabetes. Germline CDR1 SGHTA, CDR2 FQGNSA. The CDR3 totals 14 residues. V shed 3 bases and J shed 5 bases, with 12 bases lying between them. Regarding the study as a whole: Unsettled here was the matter of whether HLA type influences TCRB rearrangement. Patients with Type 1 diabetes showed moderately but significantly shorter TCRB CDR3s in all four CD4+ subsets.

The sequenced template was cDNA made from the entire isolated RNA. The method was immunoSEQ multiplex PCR; TCRdb's version includes in-frame clones alone and lacks a portion of them. Found here are over 500,000 clones, around 15% of them singletons; the top ten hold about 0.097%. This clone turned up a few times. Its cognate antigen is unknown. The material sequenced was naive CD4+ T cells from blood. The clonotype comes from a man between 18 and 35 years old in good health. This sequence joins TRBV7-2 and TRBJ2-3; a weak D match, TRBD2 (5 bases). The CDR3, as DNA: TGTGCCAGCAGCTTGTTCAACGGAGGAGATACGCAGTATTTT. Amino acid sequence: CASSLFNGGDTQYF.